This T cell receptor (beta chain) was recovered during a study of CD8+ T cells in alopecia areata (dated by TCRdb to the late 2010s). Regarding the research as a whole: Treated patients were enrolled in an open-label pilot trial of oral tofacitinib, 5 to 10 mg twice daily, for moderate-to-severe alopecia areata. Tofacitinib was administered for 6 to 18 months, and 6 months of follow-up off drug were then conducted to assess delayed response and recurrence. Patients on tofacitinib were biopsied at baseline and after 4 and 24 weeks of treatment, and several of the patients also had a later scalp biopsy. Clonality in the scalp was compared among normal scalp (n=4), patchy alopecia areata scalp (n=8), and alopecia totalis/universalis scalp (n=8). On the human side, TCRbeta sequencing was run on scalp tissue and on sorted CD4+ and CD8+ peripheral blood T cells from healthy controls and from alopecia areata patients with either patchy or totalis/universalis disease. RNA was extracted with the PAXgene miRNA kit for fixed scalp, the miRNeasy kit for PBMCs, and the RNeasy kit for mouse skin. TCRbeta CDR3 regions were amplified by immunoSEQ multiplex PCR using 35 Vbeta forward and 13 Jbeta reverse primers. The SALT score, which quantifies the percentage of affected scalp surface area, was used to measure disease severity in treated patients. In both human patients and the C3H/HeJ mouse model, the study applied high-throughput TCRbeta sequencing to look at T cell clonal expansion in alopecia areata.

The research as a whole found: Unlike mouse skin, where gammadelta T cells dominate, normal human skin contains resident alphabeta T cells that get sequenced too, which complicates analysis of the scalp TCR repertoire. During tofacitinib treatment, many expanded lesional clones remained in scalp and blood, and this persistence may partly explain relapse after treatment is stopped. Compared with normal scalp, lesional scalp had higher clonality and more expanded CD8+ clones, particularly in alopecia totalis/universalis, a pattern that suggests antigenic drive. Tofacitinib significantly decreased scalp clonality and the number of expanded CD8+ clones among the top 100 scalp clones. Compared with mice, TCR sequences shared between patients were less clear, possibly partly because of HLA diversity across the patient population. Because the treated cohort was small and had only one nonresponder, larger studies are needed to examine links between baseline CD8+ expansion and response.

The library was obtained by the immunoSEQ multiplex PCR assay. RNA was extracted from all samples and reverse transcribed into cDNA as template for TCR sequencing. First-strand cDNA was synthesized with SuperScript III using a 2:1 mix of oligo-dT and random hexamers. Amplification bias was assessed with a synthetic immune receptor repertoire, and residual bias was removed computationally. As for how the authors treated the data: Raw reads were preprocessed for error removal, and CDR3 was defined according to IMGT conventions as running from the conserved cysteine to phenylalanine. Clonality was computed by normalizing Shannon entropy by log2 of the number of productive unique TCRs and subtracting the result from 1. Whether each scalp clone was CD4 or CD8 was inferred by checking scalp TCRbeta sequences against the CD4 and CD8 repertoires from sorted blood. The source is immuneACCESS, and TCRdb retained only in-frame sequences with V and J called. Part of the clones is not carried over; for the studies checked, unresolved V genes explain less than half of this, and the remainder is unexplained. V and J calls and clone size are those listed in that table; D and trimming were worked out from the DNA. This sample gives some 120,000 clones in total; around 60% of them show up just once. Jointly, the top ten make up more than 5.5% of the sample.

Per the germline V gene, LGHNA is the CDR1 and YSLEER is the CDR2. V lost 2 bases and J lost 11 bases; the stretch between them is 15 bases long. The CDR3 holds 14 amino acids from the cysteine to the phenylalanine. Kept here is only the CDR3 DNA, which spans 42 bases and is read in frame from base 1. The sample's time point label, decoded: less than five weeks on oral tofacitinib. Interpreted using the paper, the treatment or condition label stands for: oral pan-JAK inhibitor, 5-10 mg twice daily. Lesional scalp punch biopsies and peripheral blood were obtained from alopecia areata patients. PBMCs were isolated by density centrifugation and stained for CD3, CD4 and CD8, after which CD4+ and CD8+ T cells were sorted on a FACSAria. Worth noting for this clone: The target of this receptor is not known. Per-nucleotide qualities are absent, and no much larger clonotype sits a single base away.

The sequence came from a human donor with alopecia areata. The sequenced sample was CD4+ T cells sorted from blood, obtained at week 4, from a patient treated with tofacitinib. The chain joins TRBV4-3 to TRBJ1-4; the D gene cannot be resolved reliably. The encoded CDR3 is CASSQTSVPTKLFF. The DNA sequence follows: TGCGCCAGCAGCCAAACAAGCGTCCCAACTAAACTGTTTTTT.